The 25 T cell receptor beta chains below come from one sample, sequenced in a study of control samples from healthy donors and cancer patients. The method was immunoSEQ multiplex PCR; TCRdb's version includes in-frame clones alone and lacks a portion of them. The table has approximately 100,000 clones, just under 95% seen once; the top ten hold around 3%. Sequencing was carried out using blood. These receptors were taken from a human donor in good health. The donor label of this sample is uncertain.

As DNA, the CDR3 is TGTGCCACCAGCAGAGGGGGGACTAGATTTGGAGAGACCCAGTACTTC. Residues: CATSRGGTRFGETQYF. The rearrangement links TRBV15 to TRBJ2-5; 8 positions agree with TRBD2. Germline V gives CDR1 LNHNV, CDR2 YYDKDF (reference sequence). This CDR3 has 16 amino acids. V shed 1 base and J 4 bases; nucleotides not matched to a gene: 8.

J is TRBJ1-1 and V is TRBV9; tentatively, D is TRBD1 (5 bases). V gave up 3 bases and J gave up 3 bases, with 15 bases separating them. Germline CDR1 SGDLS, CDR2 YYNGEE. The CDR3 length is 15 residues. The CDR3 DNA reads as TGTGCCAGCAGCGGGGACTCTCGGGCGTACACTGAAGCTTTCTTT. Protein sequence: CASSGDSRAYTEAFF.

This chain links TRBV6-5 with TRBJ1-2; TRBD1 is a possible D gene (5 bases). The V and J ends lost 1 base and 5 bases respectively, with 11 bases between them. Germline loops: CDR1 MNHEY, CDR2 SVGAGI. CDR3 length: 14 residues. The CDR3 DNA follows: TGTGCCAGCAGTTACTTCGGGACTCTGTATGGCTACACCTTC. Protein product: CASSYFGTLYGYTF.

The chain joins TRBV25-1 to TRBJ1-1, with 7 nucleotides matching TRBD1. CDR3 length: 15 amino acids. The V and J ends lost 4 bases and 8 bases, in that order; junction bases with no gene match: 13. Germline V gene sequence: CDR1 MGHDK, CDR2 SYGVNS. This chain's CDR3 is CASSGDRAKDYEAFF. The CDR3, as DNA: TGTGCCAGCAGTGGAGACAGGGCCAAGGATTACGAAGCTTTCTTT.

The chain recombines TRBV27 with TRBJ2-1; tentatively, D is TRBD1 (5 bases). CDR3 length: 15 amino acids. Germline CDR1 reads MNHEY; CDR2 reads SMNVEV (reference sequence). The germline V and J ends were trimmed by 5 bases and 6 bases, with 17 bases remaining between them. DNA of the CDR3: TGTGCCAGCAGTGCGACGGATGGGGCTCTCAATGAGCAGTTCTTC. Translating gives CASSATDGALNEQFF.

This clone was detected only once. The rearrangement links TRBV7-2 to TRBJ2-7; 11 bases are shared with TRBD1. CDR3 size: 15 residues. CDR1 is SGHTA and CDR2 is FQGNSA in the germline V gene. V lost 5 bases to trimming and J lost 3 bases; unmatched junction nucleotides: 6. CDR3: CASSVGQGGFYEQYF. The CDR3 bases are TGTGCCAGCAGCGTGGGACAGGGGGGGTTCTACGAGCAGTACTTC.

This clone has a single count. The chain uses TRBV4-2 and TRBJ2-1; TRBD2 aligns across 10 bases. V was pared by 0 bases and J by 3 bases, with 2 bases of the junction left unmatched. The CDR3 extends over 16 amino acids. Germline V gives CDR1 LGHNA, CDR2 YNFKEQ. The CDR3 reads CASSQDGTSVYNEQFF. Written as DNA, the CDR3 is TGTGCCAGCAGCCAAGATGGGACTAGCGTCTACAATGAGCAGTTCTTC.

The V call is TRBV4-3, the J call TRBJ1-2, with 8 bases fitting TRBD1. V was pared by 0 bases and J by 4 bases, with 7 bases of the junction left unmatched. The germline V gene has CDR1 LGHNA and CDR2 YSLEER. The CDR3 is 16 residues long. CDR3 protein: CASSQETGDHGYGYTF. The CDR3 nucleotides are TGCGCCAGCAGCCAAGAGACAGGGGATCACGGCTATGGCTACACCTTC.

J is TRBJ2-1 and V is TRBV3-1 (or the pseudogene TRBV3-2), with D perhaps TRBD2 (6 bases). This CDR3 comprises 13 residues. V dropped 3 bases and J dropped 12 bases, with 15 bases sitting between them. Germline-derived CDR1 and CDR2 are LGHDT and YNNKEL (reference sequence). The DNA for the CDR3 is TGTGCCAGCAGCCAGCCGCGGGGAAGGGGGCAGTTCTTC. As protein: CASSQPRGRGQFF.

This chain links TRBV24-1 with TRBJ1-5; TRBD1 aligns across 7 bases. V trimming: 3 bases; J trimming: 2 bases; junction bases outside the gene matches: 6. The germline V gene has CDR1 KGHDR and CDR2 SFDVKD. The CDR3 consists of 16 residues. Here the CDR3 reads CATSDTTGMGNQPQHF. CDR3 nucleotide sequence: TGTGCCACCAGTGATACGACAGGGATGGGCAATCAGCCCCAGCATTTT.

This chain uses TRBV5-1 with TRBJ2-1, with D possibly being TRBD1 (6 bases). Trimming stripped 0 bases from V and 8 bases from J, with 15 bases between. This CDR3 is 15 amino acids long. CDR1 is SGHRS, CDR2 YFSETQ, per germline. In nucleotides, the CDR3 is TGCGCCAGCAGCTTGGGGGACACCGCTGGGGATGAGCAGTTCTTC. Encoded protein: CASSLGDTAGDEQFF.

V usage is TRBV6-2 or TRBV6-3 and J usage is TRBJ2-7; D is possibly TRBD1 (6 bases). V was pared by 5 bases and J by 7 bases, with 27 bases between. Germline values: CDR1 MNHEY, CDR2 SVGEGT. CDR3 length equals 17 residues. The CDR3 DNA reads TGTGCCAGCAGTGGACTTTCCGGGACAAATATGGGTCGGGAGCAGTACGTC. Translating gives CASSGLSGTNMGREQYV.

This rearrangement joins TRBV14 to TRBJ1-2, with D maybe TRBD1 (5 bases). The CDR3 has 12 amino acids. The V end lost 4 bases, the J end lost 8 bases, and 11 bases lay between the germline ends. Looked up from germline, CDR1 is SGHDN and CDR2 is FVKESK. CDR3 amino acids: CASSPLGRGYTF. The CDR3 bases are TGTGCCAGCAGCCCCCTGGGACGGGGCTACACCTTC. The whole variable domain, filled in from reference TRBV14 and TRBJ1-2, reads EAGVTQFPSHSVIEKGQTVTLRCDPISGHDNLYWYRRVMGKEIKFLLHFVKESKQDESGMPNNRFLAERTGGTYSTLKVQPAELEDSGVYFCASSPLGRGYTFGSGTRLTVV.

The chain employs TRBV19 and TRBJ1-1, with 8 nucleotides matching TRBD1. The junction had 7 bases not matched to a gene; V was cut back by 5 bases and J by 2 bases. Germline CDR1 LNHDA, CDR2 SQIVND (reference sequence). The CDR3 extends over 15 amino acids. The CDR3 region has the DNA TGTGCCAGTAGTGCCACAGGGGGGAGAAACACTGAAGCTTTCTTT. This sequence encodes CASSATGGRNTEAFF.

This sequence joins TRBV30 and TRBJ1-4, with a possible D match to TRBD1 (5 bases). The CDR3 runs 15 residues. Per the germline V gene, CDR1 is GTSNPN and CDR2 is SVGIG (reference sequence). V was clipped by 0 bases and J by 7 bases, with 15 bases between them. This CDR3 reads CAWSVRGGRGEKLFF. CDR3 bases: TGTGCCTGGAGTGTACGGGGGGGGAGAGGTGAAAAACTGTTTTTT. The full variable domain, with the rest looked up from reference TRBV30 and TRBJ1-4, is SQTIHQWPATLVQPVGSPLSLECTVEGTSNPNLYWYRQAAGRGLQLLFYSVGIGQISSEVPQNLSASRPQDRQFILSSKKLLLSDSGFYLCAWSVRGGRGEKLFFGSGTQLSVL.

The rearrangement uses TRBV24-1 and TRBJ2-5; D may be TRBD1 (6 bases). The germline V and J ends were trimmed by 10 bases and 5 bases, with 10 bases remaining between them. The CDR3 covers 11 residues. Germline V lookup: CDR1 KGHDR, CDR2 SFDVKD. This chain's CDR3 is CATRQGETQYF. CDR3 sequence (DNA): TGTGCCACGAGGCAGGGGGAGACCCAGTACTTC.

This chain uses TRBV7-2 with TRBJ2-7; 7 bases match TRBD1. This CDR3 region has 15 residues. The trim removed 0 bases at V and 3 bases at J, leaving 5 bases unmatched. CDR1 is SGHTA and CDR2 is FQGNSA in the germline V gene. As DNA, the CDR3 is TGTGCCAGCAGCTTAGCGAGGGGGCCCTACTACGAGCAGTACTTC. Amino acids: CASSLARGPYYEQYF.

This chain connects TRBV9 to TRBJ1-1; 7 bases agree with TRBD1. The V segment lost 4 bases and the J segment 11 bases; nucleotides outside the gene matches: 11. Germline V gene data show CDR1 as SGDLS and CDR2 as YYNGEE. The CDR3 consists of 13 residues. DNA for the CDR3: TGTGCCAGCAGCCCACAGACAGGGTCGAGGGCTTTCTTT. It specifies CASSPQTGSRAFF. Using reference TRBV9 and TRBJ1-1 for the parts outside the CDR3, the full variable domain is DSGVTQTPKHLITATGQRVTLRCSPRSGDLSVYWYQQSLDQGLQFLIQYYNGEERAKGNILERFSAQQFPDLHSELNLSSLELGDSALYFCASSPQTGSRAFFGQGTRLTVV.

The chain recombines TRBV19 with TRBJ1-6; D not resolved. Germline V gene data show CDR1 as LNHDA and CDR2 as SQIVND (reference sequence). V shed 0 bases and J shed 9 bases, with 6 bases lying between them. The length of the CDR3 is 13 residues. As DNA, the CDR3 is TGTGCCAGTAGTATAGATCGCATTTCACCCCTCCACTTT. This translates into CASSIDRISPLHF.

This clone was seen a handful of times. The CDR3 region is CASSISLKGEKLFF. The CDR3 bases are TGTGCCAGTAGTATCAGCCTCAAGGGTGAAAAACTGTTTTTT. V gene TRBV19 combines with J gene TRBJ1-4, with no clear D. Deletions cut 3 bases from V and 7 bases from J, with 12 bases between. The length of the CDR3 is 14 residues. Per the germline V gene, CDR1 is LNHDA and CDR2 is SQIVND (reference sequence).

This chain uses TRBV5-4 with TRBJ1-5; 7 bases fit TRBD1. V lost 5 bases to trimming and J lost 5 bases; unmatched junction nucleotides: 7. Germline CDR1 is SGHNT and CDR2 is YYREEE (reference sequence). This CDR3 spans 14 amino acids. The CDR3 DNA sequence: TGTGCCAGCAGTTTAGAGGGGGCCGATCAGCCCCAGCATTTT. This encodes CASSLEGADQPQHF.

The V gene is TRBV19, the J gene TRBJ2-2; TRBD2 might be the D (7 bases). The germline gives CDR1 LNHDA, CDR2 SQIVND (reference sequence). V was trimmed by 7 bases and J by 6 bases, leaving 18 bases between them. This CDR3 is 15 amino acids long. CDR3 sequence (DNA): TGTGCCAGTATTAGCCCGGGGGGCGAGTCCGGGGAGCTGTTTTTT. It yields the protein CASISPGGESGELFF.

The chain recombines TRBV6-5 with TRBJ2-7, with 10 bases lining up with TRBD1. Trimming took 7 bases from V and 7 from J; bases not matched to a gene: 10. Germline lookup yields CDR1 MNHEY and CDR2 SVGAGI. CDR3 length: 14 amino acids. CDR3 nucleotides: TGTGCCAGCATGACGACAGGGGGCTCGGAAGAGCAGTACTTC. It yields the protein CASMTTGGSEEQYF.

The rearrangement joins TRBV4-3 to TRBJ1-6; TRBD1 aligns across 8 bases. V gave up 0 bases and J gave up 8 bases; unmatched junction bases: 6. This CDR3 contains 16 residues. Germline CDR1 reads LGHNA; CDR2 reads YSLEER. The CDR3 region is CASSQDMGQAYSPLHF. DNA of the CDR3: TGCGCCAGCAGCCAAGATATGGGACAGGCATATTCACCCCTCCACTTT.

For the CDR3, the DNA is TGTGCCAGCAGGAGACTCCGGGACAATGAGCAGTTCTTC. It translates to CASRRLRDNEQFF. The rearrangement joins TRBV13 to TRBJ2-1; no clear D gene. The CDR3 totals 13 residues. Germline lookup yields CDR1 PRHDT and CDR2 FYEKMQ (reference sequence). Trimming took off 6 bases at V and 5 bases at J, with 11 bases between the two ends. Drawing the rest from reference TRBV13 and TRBJ2-1, the complete variable domain is AAGVIQSPRHLIKEKRETATLKCYPIPRHDTVYWYQQGPGQDPQFLISFYEKMQSDKGSIPDRFSAQQFSDYHSELNMSSLELGDSALYFCASRRLRDNEQFFGPGTRLTVL.